This TCR beta chain is from a study of T cells of healthy individuals. MiXCR, applied by TCRdb to the 5' RACE reads, yields one record per CDR3 protein. The sample has about 41,000 distinct CDR3 sequences, 3.5% to 5.5% seen once; the top ten hold approximately 8.5%. In its sample, this clonotype was seen a few times. This TCR was sampled from a human donor in good health.

In DNA form, the CDR3 reads TGTGCCTGGGAGACTGCTCCGAGAAGTGGCTACACCTTC. It codes for CAWETAPRSGYTF. The V and J genes are TRBV30 and TRBJ1-2; D gene uncertain. Germline V gene data show CDR1 as GTSNPN and CDR2 as SVGIG (reference sequence). The CDR3 has 13 residues. V was shortened by 5 bases and J by 7 bases, with 17 bases between the two germline ends.